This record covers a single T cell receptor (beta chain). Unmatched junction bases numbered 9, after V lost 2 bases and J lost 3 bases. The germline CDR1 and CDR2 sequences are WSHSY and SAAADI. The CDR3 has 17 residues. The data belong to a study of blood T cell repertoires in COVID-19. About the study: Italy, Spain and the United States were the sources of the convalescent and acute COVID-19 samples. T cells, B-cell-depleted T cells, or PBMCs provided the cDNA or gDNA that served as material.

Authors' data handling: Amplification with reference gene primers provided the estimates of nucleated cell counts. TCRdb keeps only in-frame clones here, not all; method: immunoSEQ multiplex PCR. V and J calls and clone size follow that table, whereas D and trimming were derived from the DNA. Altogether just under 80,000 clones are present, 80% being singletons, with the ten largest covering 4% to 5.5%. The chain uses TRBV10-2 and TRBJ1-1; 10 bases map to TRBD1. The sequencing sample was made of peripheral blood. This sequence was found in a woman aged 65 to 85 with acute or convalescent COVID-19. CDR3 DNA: TGCGCCAGCAGTGAGCCCGACAGGGGGCGGGAGGACACTGAAGCTTTCTTT. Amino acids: CASSEPDRGREDTEAFF.